This T cell receptor beta chain is from a study of shared clonotypes between healthy human individuals. Study information: Participating donors consisted of a couple of women and a few men aged 18 to 49.

The assay used deep level. Genomic DNA of each subset was evenly split across several immunoSEQ plates. Measured with immunoSEQ multiplex PCR; TCRdb has only the in-frame clones, and not every one. The sample shows around 980,000 clones, approximately 80% of them seen only once. There are 15 residues in the CDR3. V lost 6 bases and J lost 2, with 14 bases in between. Per the germline V gene, CDR1 is MNHEY and CDR2 is SVGAGI. Sample: memory CD4+ T cells from PBMCs. Stated subset: CD45RA-negative fraction. The sequence was obtained from a man between 18 and 29 years old in good health. Some clones in this sample may be carry-over from other donors' samples. The genes are TRBV6-5 and TRBJ2-1; D might be TRBD2 (6 bases). CDR3 sequence (DNA): TGTGCCAGCAGGTACCGGGACTCTCCCTACAATGAGCAGTTCTTC. As protein: CASRYRDSPYNEQFF.